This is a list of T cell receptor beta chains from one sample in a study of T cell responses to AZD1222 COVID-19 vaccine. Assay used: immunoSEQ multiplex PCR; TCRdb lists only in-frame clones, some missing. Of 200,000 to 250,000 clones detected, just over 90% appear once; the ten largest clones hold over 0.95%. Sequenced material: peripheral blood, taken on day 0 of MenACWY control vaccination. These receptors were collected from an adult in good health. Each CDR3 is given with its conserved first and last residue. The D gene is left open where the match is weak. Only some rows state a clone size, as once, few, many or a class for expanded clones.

CDR3aa: CASSEQGQEGEKLFF
CDR3nt: TGTGCCAGCAGTGAACAGGGACAGGAGGGTGAAAAACTGTTTTTT
abundance: -
v_gene: TRBV2
d_gene: TRBD1
j_gene: TRBJ1-4

CDR3aa: CASRARAWGEEKLFF
CDR3nt: TGTGCCAGCAGGGCCCGGGCCTGGGGGGAGGAAAAACTGTTTTTT
abundance: once
v_gene: TRBV2
d_gene: -
j_gene: TRBJ1-4

CDR3aa: CASSLDGGGAGNTIYF
CDR3nt: TGTGCCAGCAGTCTCGACGGGGGTGGGGCAGGAAACACCATATATTTT
abundance: -
v_gene: TRBV25-1
d_gene: -
j_gene: TRBJ1-3

CDR3aa: CASSQGQNLFSYEQYF
CDR3nt: TGTGCCAGCAGCCAGGGACAGAATCTTTTTTCCTACGAGCAGTACTTC
abundance: once
v_gene: TRBV14
d_gene: TRBD1
j_gene: TRBJ2-7

CDR3aa: CASSLGQGYTEAFF
CDR3nt: TGTGCCAGCAGCTTAGGTCAGGGCTACACTGAAGCTTTCTTT
abundance: -
v_gene: TRBV7-2
d_gene: -
j_gene: TRBJ1-1

CDR3aa: CASSRIDRDQPQHF
CDR3nt: TGTGCCAGCAGTCGCATTGACCGAGATCAGCCCCAGCATTTT
abundance: -
v_gene: TRBV6-6
d_gene: -
j_gene: TRBJ1-5

CDR3aa: CASSLETGTLMKTQYF
CDR3nt: TGTGCCAGCAGCTTGGAGACCGGGACTTTGATGAAGACCCAGTACTTC
abundance: -
v_gene: TRBV5-6
d_gene: -
j_gene: TRBJ2-5

CDR3aa: CASSLRGDSYNEQFF
CDR3nt: TGCGCCAGCAGCTTGCGGGGGGACTCCTACAATGAGCAGTTCTTC
abundance: once
v_gene: TRBV5-1
d_gene: TRBD2
j_gene: TRBJ2-1

CDR3aa: CASSGEGQTNYGYTF
CDR3nt: TGTGCCAGCAGCGGAGAGGGACAGACTAACTATGGCTACACCTTC
abundance: -
v_gene: TRBV7-9
d_gene: TRBD1
j_gene: TRBJ1-2

CDR3aa: CASSVPLVGDEKLFF
CDR3nt: TGTGCCAGCAGCGTTCCGTTGGTAGGCGATGAAAAACTGTTTTTT
abundance: once
v_gene: TRBV7-8
d_gene: -
j_gene: TRBJ1-4

CDR3aa: CASFRRGSEQYF
CDR3nt: TGTGCCAGCTTTCGGAGGGGCAGCGAGCAGTACTTC
abundance: once
v_gene: TRBV6-5
d_gene: -
j_gene: TRBJ2-7

CDR3aa: CATRLAGDLTGELFF
CDR3nt: TGTGCCACCCGACTAGCGGGGGACCTTACCGGGGAGCTGTTTTTT
abundance: -
v_gene: TRBV19
d_gene: TRBD2
j_gene: TRBJ2-2

CDR3aa: CASSTSGVSPQHF
CDR3nt: TGTGCCAGCAGCACCAGTGGGGTTTCGCCCCAGCATTTT
abundance: -
v_gene: TRBV5-6
d_gene: -
j_gene: TRBJ1-5

CDR3aa: CAWSFQSGFQETQYF
CDR3nt: TGTGCCTGGAGTTTCCAATCAGGTTTCCAAGAGACCCAGTACTTC
abundance: -
v_gene: TRBV30
d_gene: -
j_gene: TRBJ2-5

CDR3aa: CASRTGGPDTEAFF
CDR3nt: TGTGCCAGTAGGACAGGGGGCCCGGACACTGAAGCTTTCTTT
abundance: -
v_gene: TRBV19
d_gene: TRBD1
j_gene: TRBJ1-1

CDR3aa: CASSSGTGGWGSPLHF
CDR3nt: TGCGCCAGCAGCTCCGGGACAGGGGGTTGGGGATCACCCCTCCACTTT
abundance: -
v_gene: TRBV4-1
d_gene: TRBD1
j_gene: TRBJ1-6

CDR3aa: CASSPIGSPGYNEQFF
CDR3nt: TGTGCCAGCAGCCCTATAGGGTCCCCCGGGTACAATGAGCAGTTCTTC
abundance: once
v_gene: TRBV11-1
d_gene: -
j_gene: TRBJ2-1

CDR3aa: CASKAGSETQYF
CDR3nt: TGTGCCAGCAAGGCAGGGTCGGAGACCCAGTACTTC
abundance: -
v_gene: TRBV28
d_gene: -
j_gene: TRBJ2-5

CDR3aa: CASTTGRLFF
CDR3nt: TGTGCCAGCACGACAGGTAGACTGTTTTTT
abundance: -
v_gene: TRBV5-7
d_gene: -
j_gene: TRBJ1-4

CDR3aa: CASSLAGGNQPQHF
CDR3nt: TGTGCCAGCAGTCTAGCAGGGGGCAATCAGCCCCAGCATTTT
abundance: -
v_gene: TRBV6-6
d_gene: -
j_gene: TRBJ1-5

CDR3aa: CASSTTGGNQPQHF
CDR3nt: TGTGCCAGCAGCACGACGGGGGGCAATCAGCCCCAGCATTTT
abundance: few
v_gene: TRBV6-5
d_gene: -
j_gene: TRBJ1-5

CDR3aa: CASSPVSLSEEKLFF
CDR3nt: TGTGCCAGCAGCCCCGTGTCCCTGAGTGAAGAAAAACTGTTTTTT
abundance: -
v_gene: TRBV3-1/TRBV3-2
d_gene: -
j_gene: TRBJ1-4